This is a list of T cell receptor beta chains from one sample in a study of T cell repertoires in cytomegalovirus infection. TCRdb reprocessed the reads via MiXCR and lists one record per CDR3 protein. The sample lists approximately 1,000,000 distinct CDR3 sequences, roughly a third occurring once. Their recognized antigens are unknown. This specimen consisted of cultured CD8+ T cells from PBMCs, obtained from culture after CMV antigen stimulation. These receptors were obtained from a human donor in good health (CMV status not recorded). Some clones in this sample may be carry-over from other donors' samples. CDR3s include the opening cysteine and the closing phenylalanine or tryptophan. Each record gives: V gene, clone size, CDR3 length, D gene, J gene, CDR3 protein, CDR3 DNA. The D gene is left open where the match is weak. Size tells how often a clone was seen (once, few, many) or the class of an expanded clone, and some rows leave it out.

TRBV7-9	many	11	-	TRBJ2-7	CASSEGHEQYF	TGTGCCAGCAGCGAGGGCCACGAGCAGTACTTC
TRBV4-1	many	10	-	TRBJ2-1	CASGDTEQFF	TGCGCCAGCGGGGACACCGAGCAGTTCTTC
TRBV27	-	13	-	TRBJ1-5	CASQGGAYQPQHF	TGTGCCAGCCAGGGTGGGGCTTACCAGCCCCAGCATTTT
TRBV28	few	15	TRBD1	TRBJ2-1	CASSLSGTGVLEQFF	TGTGCCAGCAGTTTATCGGGGACAGGGGTCCTTGAGCAGTTCTTC
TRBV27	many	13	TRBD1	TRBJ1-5	CASSPQGNQPQHF	TGTGCCAGCAGTCCACAGGGGAATCAGCCCCAGCATTTT
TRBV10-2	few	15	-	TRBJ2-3	CASSEVGGTGDTQYF	TGCGCCAGCAGTGAGGTTGGGGGAACGGGGGATACGCAGTATTTT
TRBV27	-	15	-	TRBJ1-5	CASSPRVGSNQPQHF	TGTGCCAGCAGTCCGAGGGTGGGCAGCAATCAGCCCCAGCATTTT
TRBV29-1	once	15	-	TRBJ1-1	CSAQRNGGGGTEAFF	TGCAGCGCCCAGAGAAACGGGGGTGGGGGGACTGAAGCTTTCTTT
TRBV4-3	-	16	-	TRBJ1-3	CASSQDRMQSGNTIYF	TGCGCCAGCAGCCAAGATAGAATGCAATCTGGAAACACCATATATTTT
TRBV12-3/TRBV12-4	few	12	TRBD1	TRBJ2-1	CASNPGGEVWFF	TGTGCCAGCAACCCAGGGGGCGAAGTTTGGTTCTTC
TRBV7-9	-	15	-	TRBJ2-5	CASSLGPGHQETQYF	TGTGCCAGCAGCCTAGGGCCGGGCCACCAAGAGACCCAGTACTTC
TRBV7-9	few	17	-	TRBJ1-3	CASSPWGRPNSGNTIYF	TGTGCCAGCAGCCCCTGGGGGCGACCGAACTCTGGAAACACCATATATTTT
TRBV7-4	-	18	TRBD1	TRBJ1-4	CASSDSGQGFATNEKLFF	TGTGCCAGCAGCGATTCGGGACAGGGGTTCGCAACTAATGAAAAACTGTTTTTT
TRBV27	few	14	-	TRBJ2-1	CASSPRGEYNEQFF	TGTGCCAGCAGTCCCCGGGGAGAATACAATGAGCAGTTCTTC
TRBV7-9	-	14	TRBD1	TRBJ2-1	CASSLARDRDQQFF	TGTGCCAGCAGCTTAGCGCGGGACAGGGATCAGCAGTTCTTC
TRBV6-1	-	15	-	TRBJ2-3	CASLGWAVALDTQYF	TGTGCCAGCCTTGGGTGGGCAGTTGCTTTGGATACGCAGTATTTT
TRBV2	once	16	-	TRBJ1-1	CASSGEGRAFYTEAFF	TGTGCCAGCAGTGGGGAAGGCAGGGCCTTTTACACTGAAGCTTTCTTT
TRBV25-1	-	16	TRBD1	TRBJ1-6	CASSGTGDPYNSPLHF	TGTGCCAGCAGTGGGACAGGGGATCCCTATAATTCACCCCTCCACTTT
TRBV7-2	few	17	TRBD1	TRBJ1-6	CASSPTPARGYNSPLHF	TGTGCCAGCAGCCCTACCCCCGCCAGGGGGTATAATTCACCCCTCCACTTT
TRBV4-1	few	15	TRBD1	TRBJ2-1	CASSQGQAVYNEQFF	TGCGCCAGCAGCCAGGGACAGGCCGTCTACAATGAGCAGTTCTTC
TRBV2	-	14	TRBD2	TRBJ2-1	CARDQLAGDNEQFF	TGTGCCAGAGATCAACTAGCGGGGGACAATGAGCAGTTCTTC
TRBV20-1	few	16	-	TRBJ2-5	CSAPTKLANIGKTQYF	TGCAGTGCTCCAACCAAACTAGCCAATATAGGAAAGACCCAGTACTTC
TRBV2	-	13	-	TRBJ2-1	CASSDPRYNEQFF	TGTGCCAGCAGTGACCCCAGGTACAATGAGCAGTTCTTC
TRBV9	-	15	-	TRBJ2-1	CASSVVVGRGNEQFF	TGTGCCAGCAGCGTAGTTGTGGGTCGGGGGAATGAGCAGTTCTTC
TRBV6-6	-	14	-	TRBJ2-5	CTSASLGLGETQYF	TGTACCAGCGCGTCACTAGGGTTGGGGGAGACCCAGTACTTC
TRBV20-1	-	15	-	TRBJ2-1	CSARDSSSSYNEQFF	TGCAGTGCTAGAGATAGTTCGAGCTCCTACAATGAGCAGTTCTTC
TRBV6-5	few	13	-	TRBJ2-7	CASSYFVGYEQYF	TGTGCCAGCAGTTACTTCGTTGGTTACGAGCAGTACTTC
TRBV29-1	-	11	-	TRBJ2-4	CSVGSGNIQYF	TGCAGCGTTGGCTCCGGGAACATTCAGTACTTC
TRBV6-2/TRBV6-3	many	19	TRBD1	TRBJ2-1	CASSWIPGQGAISYNEQFF	TGTGCCAGCAGTTGGATCCCGGGACAGGGGGCCATTTCCTACAATGAGCAGTTCTTC
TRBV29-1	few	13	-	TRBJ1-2	CSVEVGPKNGYTF	TGCAGCGTTGAAGTTGGCCCGAAAAATGGCTACACCTTC
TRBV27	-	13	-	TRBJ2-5	CASSLGKQETQYF	TGTGCCAGCAGTTTAGGAAAGCAAGAGACCCAGTACTTC
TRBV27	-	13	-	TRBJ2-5	CASSPRRRETQYF	TGTGCCAGCAGCCCCCGACGGCGGGAGACCCAGTACTTC
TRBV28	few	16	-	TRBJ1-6	CASSRFPGQRNSPLHF	TGTGCCAGCAGCCGGTTCCCGGGCCAGAGGAATTCACCCCTCCACTTT
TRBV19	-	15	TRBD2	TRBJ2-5	CASSISAGGSETQYF	TGTGCCAGTAGTATTTCAGCGGGGGGATCAGAGACCCAGTACTTC
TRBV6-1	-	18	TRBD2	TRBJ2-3	CASSEWRGGAVNTDTQYF	TGTGCCAGCAGTGAATGGCGCGGGGGGGCAGTCAACACAGATACGCAGTATTTT
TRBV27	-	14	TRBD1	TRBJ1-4	CASRQGLVHEKLFF	TGTGCCAGCAGACAGGGGTTGGTGCATGAAAAACTGTTTTTT
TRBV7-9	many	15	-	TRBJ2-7	CASSSQGKSSYEQYF	TGTGCCAGCAGTTCTCAGGGAAAGAGCTCCTACGAGCAGTACTTC
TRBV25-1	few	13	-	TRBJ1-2	CASSHSIFYGYTF	TGTGCCAGCAGTCACTCGATTTTCTATGGCTACACCTTC
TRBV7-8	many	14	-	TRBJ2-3	CASSRGGMADTQYF	TGTGCCAGCAGCCGGGGTGGTATGGCCGATACGCAGTATTTT
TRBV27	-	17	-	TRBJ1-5	CASSLTSYNTFNQPQHF	TGTGCCAGCAGTTTAACGTCCTATAACACGTTCAATCAGCCCCAGCATTTT
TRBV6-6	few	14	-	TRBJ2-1	CASSYSYERGEQFF	TGTGCCAGCAGTTACTCGTACGAGCGCGGTGAGCAGTTCTTC
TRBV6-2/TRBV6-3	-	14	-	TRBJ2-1	CASSYSSRGREQFF	TGTGCCAGCAGTTACTCGTCCAGGGGAAGAGAGCAGTTCTTC
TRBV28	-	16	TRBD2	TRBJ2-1	CASSLWAGGPDNEQFF	TGTGCCAGCAGTTTATGGGCGGGGGGCCCGGACAATGAGCAGTTCTTC
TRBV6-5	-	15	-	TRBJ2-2	CASSYSNSGTGELFF	TGTGCCAGCAGTTACTCGAACTCGGGCACCGGGGAGCTGTTTTTT
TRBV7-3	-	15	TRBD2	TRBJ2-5	CASSAGLAGGETQYF	TGTGCCAGCAGCGCCGGACTAGCGGGGGGTGAGACCCAGTACTTC
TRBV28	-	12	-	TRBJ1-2	CASSSSGGTYTF	TGTGCCAGCAGTTCCTCGGGGGGGACCTACACCTTC
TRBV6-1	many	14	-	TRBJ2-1	CASSEERLLDEQFF	TGTGCCAGCAGTGAAGAGAGACTCCTAGATGAGCAGTTCTTC
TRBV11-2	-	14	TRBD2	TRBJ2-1	CASGPAGGPGEQFF	TGTGCCAGCGGCCCAGCGGGGGGGCCGGGTGAGCAGTTCTTC